The 12 T cell receptor beta chains reported below all come from one sample, sequenced in a study of human T cells and chemical hapten exposure. TCRdb reprocessed the 5' RACE reads via MiXCR and lists one record per CDR3 protein. Altogether 110,000 to 150,000 distinct CDR3 sequences are present, roughly 4% being singletons, with the ten largest covering more than 1.2%. Total RNA was isolated from unfractionated whole blood. Receptors originate from a female donor in good health.

This clonotype was picked up a small number of times. The gene calls are TRBV7-2 and TRBJ2-3, with D tentatively TRBD2 (5 bases). Between the trimmed V and J ends, which lost 2 bases and 2 bases, there was a span of 11 bases. Germline V gene lookup returns CDR1 SGHTA and CDR2 FQGNSA. The CDR3 spans 15 residues. The CDR3 here is CASSLLSGATDTQYF. Here the CDR3 DNA reads TGTGCCAGCAGCTTACTAAGCGGAGCCACAGATACGCAGTATTTT.

This clonotype was seen repeatedly, ten times or more. V is TRBV20-1 and J is TRBJ1-4, with D possibly being TRBD1 (5 bases). The V end lost 8 bases, the J end lost 4 bases, and 11 bases lay between the germline ends. CDR3 length equals 12 residues. CDR1 and CDR2 (germline): DFQATT, SNEGSKA (reference sequence). The CDR3 region has the DNA TGCAGTACCGGGGCTGATAATGAAAAACTGTTTTTT. This sequence encodes CSTGADNEKLFF.

This clonotype has ten or more counts. The V and J genes are TRBV2 and TRBJ1-5; 8 bases fit TRBD1. Germline lookup yields CDR1 SNHLY and CDR2 FYNNEI. Trimming removed 3 bases from V and 9 bases from J; junction bases left unmatched: 7. The CDR3 loop spans 14 amino acids. The CDR3 nucleotides read TGTGCCAGCAGTGAGACAGGGGCCCCAAGGCCCCAGCATTTT. This encodes CASSETGAPRPQHF.

There are many counts of this clonotype. This chain joins TRBV2 and TRBJ1-6; D is unresolved. This CDR3 contains 14 residues. Germline CDR1 and CDR2: SNHLY and FYNNEI. Trimming stripped 4 bases from V and 6 bases from J, with 10 bases between. CDR3 nucleotide sequence: TGTGCCAGCAGTGTACGGAGGATTAATTCACCCCTCCACTTT. Its translation: CASSVRRINSPLHF.

About this clonotype: A read error may be the cause here, since a much bigger clone is one base away. The J gene is TRBJ2-1, the V gene TRBV19, with TRBD2 as a possible D gene (6 bases). The CDR3 has 14 residues. The germline V gene has CDR1 LNHDA and CDR2 SQIVND (reference sequence). With 9 bases removed from V and 4 bases from J, the gap between germline ends came to 16 bases. The CDR3 DNA reads TGTGCCAGACAGTGGGGCGGGGCGTACAATGAGCAGTTCTTC. Translation gives CARQWGGAYNEQFF.

This clonotype was observed at least ten times. The chain employs TRBV6-2 or TRBV6-3 and TRBJ2-6; D unresolved. Germline lookup yields CDR1 MNHEY and CDR2 SVGEGT. V was pared by 7 bases and J by 1 base, with 14 bases between. The CDR3 extends over 16 amino acids. Here the CDR3 DNA reads TGTGCCAGCACCACACCCCCCTCTTCTGGGGCCAACGTCCTGACTTTC. It yields the protein CASTTPPSSGANVLTF.

This clonotype was observed at least ten times. V gene TRBV5-1 combines with J gene TRBJ1-6; no clear D. Trimming removed 4 bases from V and 13 bases from J, with 12 bases in between. Per the germline V gene, CDR1 is SGHRS and CDR2 is YFSETQ. CDR3 length equals 12 residues. CDR3 DNA sequence: TGCGCCAGCAGCCCCCGCAATTTGCCCCTCCACTTT. Its protein is CASSPRNLPLHF.

This clonotype has only a few counts. The chain combines TRBV5-1 with TRBJ2-4; no definite D call. Germline V gene sequence: CDR1 SGHRS, CDR2 YFSETQ. This CDR3 is built from 14 residues. V was cut by 3 bases and J by 4 bases, with 11 bases left in between. CDR3 bases: TGCGCCAGCAGCTCCGACAAGATTAAAAACATTCAGTACTTC. This gives the protein CASSSDKIKNIQYF.

This clonotype was seen many times. The chain uses TRBV7-9 and TRBJ2-1; D is ambiguous. From germline, CDR1 is SEHNR and CDR2 FQNEAQ (reference sequence). This CDR3 region has 14 residues. Trimming removed 4 bases at V and 6 bases at J, with 13 bases between. CDR3 sequence reads: CASSSRALPNEQFF. The DNA of the CDR3 is TGTGCCAGCAGCTCACGGGCCCTCCCCAATGAGCAGTTCTTC.

This clonotype was observed at least ten times. V usage is TRBV5-1 and J usage is TRBJ2-6; D possibly corresponds to TRBD1 (6 bases). The CDR3 runs 16 residues. Between the trimmed V and J ends, which lost 0 bases and 2 bases, there was a span of 9 bases. In germline, CDR1 is SGHRS, CDR2 YFSETQ. The CDR3 bases are TGCGCCAGCAGCTTGGGGTGGGGGCCTGGGGCCAACGTCCTGACTTTC. Translated, it gives CASSLGWGPGANVLTF.

This clonotype was observed a handful of times. The chain joins TRBV11-2 to TRBJ2-7; D is possibly TRBD1 (5 bases). CDR3 size: 14 residues. Per germline, CDR1 SGHAT and CDR2 FQNNGV. V was clipped by 5 bases and J by 1 base, with 12 bases between them. This chain's CDR3 is CASSRRQRSYEQYF. The CDR3, as DNA: TGTGCCAGCAGCCGGAGACAGCGTTCCTACGAGCAGTACTTC. The variable domain in full, completed from reference TRBV11-2 and TRBJ2-7, reads EAGVAQSPRYKIIEKRQSVAFWCNPISGHATLYWYQQILGQGPKLLIQFQNNGVVDDSQLPKDRFSAERLKGVDSTLKIQPAKLEDSAVYLCASSRRQRSYEQYFGPGTRLTVT.

This clonotype came up many times. The chain is built from TRBV27 and TRBJ2-3, with D unclear. V was trimmed by 7 bases and J by 0 bases, leaving 17 bases between them. This CDR3 region has 16 residues. CDR1 is MNHEY and CDR2 is SMNVEV in the germline V gene (reference sequence). The CDR3: CASNRGGGSSTDTQYF. CDR3 sequence (DNA): TGTGCCAGCAACAGAGGTGGTGGATCTAGCACAGATACGCAGTATTTT.